The rows below give T cell receptor beta chains drawn from one sample of a study of shared clonotypes between healthy human individuals. The data were produced by immunoSEQ multiplex PCR, yet TCRdb's version contains in-frame clones alone and is incomplete. Among about 490,000 clones listed, 76% were seen once. The sample taken for sequencing was PBMCs. These receptors originate from a woman aged 40 to 50 in good health. Some clones in this sample may be carry-over from other donors' samples. CDR3s include the opening cysteine and the closing phenylalanine or tryptophan. A D gene is named only where the DNA matches it firmly. Clone size is stated in some rows and not others, as once, few, many or a class when expanded.

- TRBJ1-4 TRBV5-1 - TGCGCCAGCAGCTTGGCCACTGCAACTAATGAAAAACTGTTTTTT CASSLATATNEKLFF
few TRBJ2-3 TRBV5-1 TRBD1 TGCGCCAGCAGCTACACAGGGGCCCCAGATACGCAGTATTTT CASSYTGAPDTQYF
- TRBJ2-6 TRBV28 - TGTGCCAGCAGTTTCCCAGGAACAGGGAGCGGGGCCAACGTCCTGACTTTC CASSFPGTGSGANVLTF
- TRBJ2-1 TRBV7-8 TRBD2 TGTGCCAGCAGCTTAGACGGGACTAGCGGTCGTGAGCAGTTCTTC CASSLDGTSGREQFF
- TRBJ1-6 TRBV30 TRBD1 TGTGCCTGGAGTTTGACAGGGGGTTCTTCACCCCTCCGCTTT CAWSLTGGSSPLRF
- TRBJ2-2 TRBV28 - TGTGCCAGCAGGCCTCCATGGGGTACCGGGGAGCTGTTTTTT CASRPPWGTGELFF
- TRBJ2-5 TRBV29-1 - TGCAGCGTTATTATGACTAGTAGGGAGACCCAGTACTTC CSVIMTSRETQYF
once TRBJ1-5 TRBV19 - TGTGCCAGTAGTATAGTTGGTGGAGAGCAGCCCCAGCATTTT CASSIVGGEQPQHF
- TRBJ2-7 TRBV6-6 TRBD1 TGTGCCAGCAGTTATTTAGGGGGCGTCTACGAGCAGTACTTC CASSYLGGVYEQYF
- TRBJ1-6 TRBV11-2 - TGTGCCAGCAGCTTACAATCCCGCTTTGGGTCACCCCTCCACTTT CASSLQSRFGSPLHF
- TRBJ1-2 TRBV2 - TGTGCCAGCAGTGAAGTAGGAACAGGGCATGGTGGCTACACCTTC CASSEVGTGHGGYTF
- TRBJ2-7 TRBV7-2 - TGTGCCAGCAGCTTAGGGGCGGGTCCCTACGAGCAGTACTTC CASSLGAGPYEQYF
- TRBJ2-7 TRBV4-2 TRBD1 TGTGCCAGCAGCCAACTGACAGGGGAGTCCTACGAGCAGTACTTC CASSQLTGESYEQYF
- TRBJ2-3 TRBV10-1 - TGCGCCAGCAGCCGGTGGACGGGAAATACGCAGTATTTT CASSRWTGNTQYF
- TRBJ2-5 TRBV2 TRBD2 TGTGCCACCCGAGCGGGAGGGTCTCAAGAGACCCAGTACTTC CATRAGGSQETQYF
- TRBJ2-2 TRBV28 - TGTGCCAGCCACAGGGTAGACACCGGGGAGCTGTTTTTT CASHRVDTGELFF